Reported below is one TCR beta chain. The target antigen is unknown. The data originate from a study of radiation and T cells in renal cell carcinoma. Whole-study findings and limits: From baseline, blood top tumor clonotypes peaked at 2 weeks post-radiation.

The time point: blood 2 weeks post-SBRT. Treatment specified: 15 Gy SBRT to primary tumor, nephrectomy 4 weeks later. Repertoires were generated with immunoSEQ multiplex PCR, while TCRdb's copy carries only in-frame clones and drops some. Of fewer than 150,000 clones in the sample, more than 75% are singletons; the top ten hold 5.5% to 6.5%. Germline loops: CDR1 KGHSH, CDR2 LQKENI. The CDR3 spans 15 residues. Trimming shortened V by 3 bases and J by 3 bases, and 14 bases separated the two germline ends. The specimen was blood, collected from a patient whose treatment included radiotherapy and nephrectomy. This receptor was identified in a woman aged 70-85 years with renal cell carcinoma. The V call is TRBV18, the J call TRBJ1-2; possible D gene TRBD1, 6 bases. This CDR3 reads CASSPQGPSDYGYTF. The CDR3, as DNA: TGTGCCAGCTCACCTCAGGGGCCGTCTGACTATGGCTACACCTTC.